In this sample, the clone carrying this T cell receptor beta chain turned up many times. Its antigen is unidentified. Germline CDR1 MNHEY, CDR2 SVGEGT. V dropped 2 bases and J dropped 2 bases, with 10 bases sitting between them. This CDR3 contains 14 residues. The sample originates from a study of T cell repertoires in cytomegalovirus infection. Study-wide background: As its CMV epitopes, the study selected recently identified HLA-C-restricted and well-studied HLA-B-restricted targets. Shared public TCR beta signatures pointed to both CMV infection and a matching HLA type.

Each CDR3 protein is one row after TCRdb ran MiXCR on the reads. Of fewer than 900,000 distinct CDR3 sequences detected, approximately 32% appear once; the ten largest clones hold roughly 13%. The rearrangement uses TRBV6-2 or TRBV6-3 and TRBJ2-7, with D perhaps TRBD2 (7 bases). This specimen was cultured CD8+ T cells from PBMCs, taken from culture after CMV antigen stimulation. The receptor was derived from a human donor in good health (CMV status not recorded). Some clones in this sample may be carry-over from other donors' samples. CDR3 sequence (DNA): TGTGCCAGCAGTTACGGCGGGGGCCCCTACGAGCAGTACTTC. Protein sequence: CASSYGGGPYEQYF.